The present T cell receptor (beta chain) was sequenced within a study of blood T cell repertoires in COVID-19. Turning to the study itself: COVID-19 samples from acute and convalescent phases originated in the United States, Italy and Spain. The analysed material was cDNA or gDNA that came from T cells, B-cell-depleted T cells, or PBMCs.

Trimming cost V 3 bases and J 2 bases, with 10 bases left between them. The germline CDR1 and CDR2 sequences are SEHNR and FQNEAQ (reference sequence). The CDR3 spans 14 residues. As originally analysed: Estimation of nucleated cell counts relied on the amplification of reference gene primers. Assay used: immunoSEQ multiplex PCR; TCRdb lists only in-frame clones, some missing. V, J and clone size derive from that table, while D and trimming were established from the DNA sequence. The profile covers some 350,000 clones, with around nine tenths appearing a single time and roughly 3.4% taken by the ten largest.

The source of this sequence is a woman aged 18-29 years who had recovered from COVID-19. Sequencing was carried out using peripheral blood. V is TRBV7-9 and J is TRBJ1-1; no reliable D call. DNA of the CDR3: TGTGCCAGCAGCTTTTCAGGCGCCAACACTGAAGCTTTCTTT. It specifies CASSFSGANTEAFF.